The rows below give T cell receptor beta chains drawn from one sample of a study of OX40 agonist ivuxolimab in advanced cancers. TCRdb keeps only in-frame clones here, not all; method: immunoSEQ multiplex PCR. The table shows around 58,000 clones, with 84% occurring only once. The sample in question was CD4+ or CD8+ T cells sorted from blood, obtained in a trial of the OX40 agonist ivuxolimab. The receptors come from an adult with an advanced solid tumor such as melanoma, head and neck, liver or kidney cancer. Both conserved end residues are part of each CDR3. The D gene is left open where the match is weak. Not every row has a clone size; where given, it reads once, few, many or a size class.

- | TRBJ1-5 | TRBD1 | TRBV2 | CASSMQDRGNQPQHF | TGTGCCAGCAGTATGCAGGACAGGGGCAATCAGCCCCAGCATTTT
- | TRBJ1-5 | - | TRBV5-5 | CASSLTWSVANQPQHF | TGTGCCAGCAGCCTCACTTGGTCAGTAGCTAATCAGCCCCAGCATTTT
- | TRBJ2-1 | TRBD2 | TRBV7-9 | CASSSPTRTSGSEEQFF | TGTGCCAGCAGCTCCCCCACCCGGACTAGCGGCTCTGAGGAGCAGTTCTTC
few | TRBJ1-5 | - | TRBV6-1 | CASSDGGYSNQPQHF | TGTGCCAGCAGTGACGGGGGTTATAGCAATCAGCCCCAGCATTTT
- | TRBJ1-1 | - | TRBV11-2 | CASSLLRGRSQGSTFF | TGTGCCAGCAGCTTATTGAGAGGACGTAGTCAAGGGTCGACTTTCTTT
- | TRBJ2-2 | TRBD1 | TRBV5-1 | CASSNSGQGVTGELFF | TGCGCCAGCAGCAACTCGGGACAGGGGGTTACCGGGGAGCTGTTTTTT
- | TRBJ1-4 | TRBD1 | TRBV5-1 | CASSPRTGIGNEKLFF | TGCGCCAGCAGCCCCAGGACAGGGATTGGTAATGAAAAACTGTTTTTT
- | TRBJ1-5 | - | TRBV6-6 | CASSYEGTSNQPQHF | TGTGCCAGCAGTTACGAGGGGACTAGCAATCAGCCCCAGCATTTT
once | TRBJ1-1 | - | TRBV5-1 | CASSRTELNTEAFF | TGCGCCAGCAGCCGGACAGAGTTGAACACTGAAGCTTTCTTT
- | TRBJ1-3 | - | TRBV7-2 | CASSLRTQGNTIYF | TGTGCCAGCAGCTTAAGGACACAAGGAAACACCATATATTTT
- | TRBJ1-1 | - | TRBV7-6 | CASSLGWARGDAEAFF | TGTGCCAGCAGCTTAGGATGGGCCCGAGGGGACGCTGAAGCTTTCTTT
- | TRBJ2-7 | TRBD1 | TRBV15 | CATSRDPGQGAYEQYF | TGTGCCACCAGCAGAGATCCGGGACAGGGCGCCTACGAGCAGTACTTC
- | TRBJ1-5 | - | TRBV2 | CASSESSYQPQHF | TGTGCCAGCAGTGAATCTAGTTATCAGCCCCAGCATTTT
- | TRBJ1-1 | TRBD1 | TRBV9 | CASSVALGTGIDEAFF | TGTGCCAGCAGCGTAGCTCTAGGGACAGGGATAGATGAAGCTTTCTTT
- | TRBJ1-6 | - | TRBV9 | CASSVSRQIDDSPLHF | TGTGCCAGCAGCGTTTCCCGACAAATAGACGATTCACCCCTCCACTTT
- | TRBJ1-5 | - | TRBV30 | CAWSKGTGNQPQHF | TGTGCCTGGAGTAAGGGGACCGGCAATCAGCCCCAGCATTTT
- | TRBJ1-4 | - | TRBV18 | CASSNNRVSGEKLFF | TGTGCCAGCTCAAACAACAGGGTTTCGGGGGAAAAACTGTTTTTT
- | TRBJ1-1 | - | TRBV5-1 | CASSSQASGTEAFF | TGCGCCAGCAGCAGCCAGGCGTCTGGCACTGAAGCTTTCTTT
- | TRBJ1-6 | - | TRBV28 | CASIDSYNSPLHF | TGTGCCAGTATAGACTCCTATAATTCACCCCTCCACTTT
- | TRBJ1-2 | TRBD1 | TRBV27 | CATLTGAGGYTF | TGTGCCACCCTAACAGGGGCAGGTGGCTACACCTTC
once | TRBJ1-4 | - | TRBV29-1 | CSVDWGQGEKLFF | TGCAGCGTTGATTGGGGGCAGGGGGAAAAACTGTTTTTT
- | TRBJ1-5 | TRBD1 | TRBV29-1 | CSVRFSGQGDNQPQHF | TGCAGCGTTAGGTTTTCGGGACAGGGTGACAATCAGCCCCAGCATTTT
- | TRBJ1-2 | TRBD1 | TRBV10-3 | CAISAGGEVDYGYTF | TGTGCCATCAGTGCAGGGGGCGAAGTTGACTATGGCTACACCTTC
- | TRBJ2-2 | - | TRBV19 | CASTDPGRGDTGELFF | TGTGCCAGTACCGATCCGGGCAGGGGGGACACCGGGGAGCTGTTTTTT